The 31 T cell receptor beta chains below were found in one sample sequenced in a study of Graves' ophthalmopathy and Graves' hyperthyroidism. RNA transcripts were the template, and TCR beta CDR3 regions were amplified from them. Investigators did first-round RT-PCR with HTBI primers, then second-round multiplex PCR. Via MiXCR, TCRdb re-called the multiplex PCR reads, giving one row per CDR3 protein. Of 650,000 to 800,000 distinct CDR3 sequences listed, 35% to 45% are singletons. The sequenced sample was peripheral blood. All receptors come from an adult man with Graves' ophthalmopathy.

This clonotype appeared many times. This chain connects TRBV9 to TRBJ1-2, with 9 bases identical to TRBD1. V lost 5 bases and J lost 8; bases outside the gene matches: 10. Germline assignment: CDR1 SGDLS and CDR2 YYNGEE. This CDR3 has 14 amino acids. The CDR3 sequence: CASSVGTGLGGYTF. Written as DNA, the CDR3 is TGTGCCAGCAGTGTCGGGACAGGGTTGGGCGGCTACACCTTC.

CDR3 bases: TGTGCCAGCAGCTTCCTCGCTACAGGGAGTTGGGAGACCCAGTACTTC. Encoded protein: CASSFLATGSWETQYF. This chain links TRBV7-8 with TRBJ2-5; maybe TRBD1 (6 bases). V lost 3 bases to trimming and J lost 5 bases, with 19 bases between them. CDR1 is SGHVS, CDR2 FQNEAQ, per germline. The CDR3 has 16 residues.

The chain uses TRBV7-9 and TRBJ1-3, with a tentative D call TRBD1 (5 bases). Trimming removed 4 bases from V and 8 bases from J, with 15 bases in between. The CDR3 spans 14 residues. Germline loops: CDR1 SEHNR, CDR2 FQNEAQ (reference sequence). The CDR3 here is CASSSRDGVDTIYF. CDR3 in DNA: TGTGCCAGCAGCTCCCGGGACGGGGTGGACACCATATATTTT.

This clonotype was found many times. The chain uses TRBV7-2 and TRBJ2-6; TRBD1 agrees at 8 bases. From germline, CDR1 is SGHTA and CDR2 FQGNSA. V lost 4 bases, J lost 2 bases, and 7 bases stayed unmatched. The CDR3 totals 17 residues. The CDR3 loop reads CASSSPQGAAGANVLTF. The CDR3 DNA reads TGTGCCAGCAGCTCCCCTCAGGGGGCGGCTGGGGCCAACGTCCTGACTTTC. The full variable domain, its missing parts supplied by reference TRBV7-2 and TRBJ2-6, is GAGVSQSPSNKVTEKGKDVELRCDPISGHTALYWYRQSLGQGLEFLIYFQGNSAPDKSGLPSDRFSAERTGGSVSTLTIQRTQQEDSAVYLCASSSPQGAAGANVLTFGAGSRLTVL.

This clonotype showed up many times. V is TRBV4-1 and J is TRBJ1-6; maybe TRBD1 (6 bases). Trimming left V 5 bases short and J 8 bases short, with 7 bases between. The germline V gene encodes CDR1 MGHRA and CDR2 YSYEKL. This CDR3 is 12 amino acids long. CDR3 DNA sequence: TGCGCCAGCAGCTCAGGGGATTCACCCCTCCACTTT. Residues: CASSSGDSPLHF.

V and J are TRBV29-1 and TRBJ2-1; unclear D gene. Trimming left V 4 bases short and J 0 bases short, with 7 bases between. The CDR3 runs 13 residues. Looked up from germline, CDR1 is SQVTM and CDR2 is ANQGSEA. CDR3 region: CSVGGISYNEQFF. CDR3 DNA sequence: TGCAGCGTTGGGGGAATCTCCTACAATGAGCAGTTCTTC.

The chain is built from TRBV7-3 and TRBJ1-1; the match to TRBD1 covers 8 bases. Germline assignment: CDR1 SGHTA and CDR2 FQGTGA. This CDR3 contains 14 residues. V gave up 2 bases and J gave up 7 bases; unmatched junction bases: 6. CDR3 nucleotides: TGTGCCAGCAGCTTACGACAGGGGCGGGGTGAAGCTTTCTTT. Its protein product is CASSLRQGRGEAFF.

This clonotype has at least ten counts. This chain joins TRBV20-1 and TRBJ1-5, with D uncertain. V lost 0 bases and J 9 bases, leaving 15 bases between the germline ends. CDR3 length: 14 residues. CDR1 DFQATT and CDR2 SNEGSKA come from the germline V gene (reference sequence). This chain's CDR3 is CSAREPGHLRPQHF. The CDR3, as DNA: TGCAGTGCTAGAGAACCTGGGCATTTGCGGCCCCAGCATTTT.

This clonotype has a count of ten or more. The chain recombines TRBV2 with TRBJ1-1; 8 nucleotides align to TRBD1. V was pared by 6 bases and J by 7 bases, with 10 bases of the junction left unmatched. The CDR3 has 14 residues. Germline assignment: CDR1 SNHLY and CDR2 FYNNEI. The CDR3 sequence: CASSDGQGMVEAFF. The DNA for the CDR3 is TGTGCCAGCAGCGACGGACAGGGCATGGTTGAAGCTTTCTTT. The variable domain in full, completed from reference TRBV2 and TRBJ1-1, reads EPEVTQTPSHQVTQMGQEVILRCVPISNHLYFYWYRQILGQKVEFLVSFYNNEISEKSEIFDDQFSVERPDGSNFTLKIRSTKLEDSAMYFCASSDGQGMVEAFFGQGTRLTVV.

Only one count was recorded for this clonotype. The chain carries TRBV7-8 and TRBJ1-5; D perhaps matches TRBD1 (5 bases). This CDR3 is built from 15 residues. Trimming stripped 0 bases from V and 6 bases from J, with 12 bases between. Germline values: CDR1 SGHVS, CDR2 FQNEAQ. The CDR3 bases are TGTGCCAGCAGCTTAGCTGGAGGGGCAGCTCAGCCCCAGCATTTT. Protein sequence: CASSLAGGAAQPQHF.

This clonotype showed up many times. This chain joins TRBV13 and TRBJ1-1; no firm D call. The CDR3 contains 14 residues. V lost 0 bases and J lost 2, with 7 bases in between. Germline CDR1 and CDR2: PRHDT and FYEKMQ (reference sequence). CDR3: CASSLGPVNTEAFF. The CDR3 coding sequence is TGTGCCAGCAGCTTAGGGCCGGTAAACACTGAAGCTTTCTTT.

The genes are TRBV5-1 and TRBJ2-7; 8 bases agree with TRBD2. Germline V gives CDR1 SGHRS, CDR2 YFSETQ. The CDR3 totals 15 residues. V trimming: 5 bases; J trimming: 3 bases; junction bases outside the gene matches: 10. This chain's CDR3 is CASRRSGSENYEQYF. The CDR3 DNA is TGCGCCAGCAGAAGAAGCGGGAGCGAGAACTACGAGCAGTACTTC.

The table lists this clonotype with a few counts. The chain has TRBV20-1 and TRBJ1-4; 8 bases fit TRBD1. The trim removed 5 bases at V and 3 bases at J, leaving 8 bases unmatched. The CDR3 is 15 amino acids. The V gene's germline CDR1 is DFQATT and CDR2 SNEGSKA (reference sequence). Here the CDR3 reads CSASTQGAANEKLFF. The DNA of the CDR3 is TGCAGTGCTTCCACCCAGGGGGCGGCTAATGAAAAACTGTTTTTT.

This clonotype was recorded once. Possible read error: a much larger clone is one base away. The rearrangement links TRBV20-1 to TRBJ2-7; TRBD2 might be the D (6 bases). Germline CDR1 is DFQATT and CDR2 is SNEGSKA (reference sequence). The CDR3 extends over 13 amino acids. The CDR3 DNA sequence: TGCAGTGCTAGAGATCGGACCCCACGGGAGCAGTGCTTC. It encodes CSARDRTPREQCF.

The J gene is TRBJ2-7, the V gene TRBV5-1; D remains unclear. The DNA end favors TRBJ2-1, so the J call may be wrong. The CDR3 consists of 14 residues. Germline V gene sequence: CDR1 SGHRS, CDR2 YFSETQ. Written as DNA, the CDR3 is TGCGCCAGCAGCTTGGAGGGTGCGCGCAATGAGCAGTTCTTC. Translating gives CASSLEGARNEQFF.

This clonotype appeared many times. The rearrangement links TRBV7-2 to TRBJ1-1, with TRBD1 as a possible D gene (5 bases). Germline V gene sequence: CDR1 SGHTA, CDR2 FQGNSA. The CDR3 is made up of 17 amino acids. The germline V and J ends were trimmed by 0 bases and 0 bases, with 14 bases remaining between them. The CDR3 sequence is CASSLASQGGMNTEAFF. The CDR3 nucleotides read TGTGCCAGCAGCTTAGCTAGCCAGGGTGGGATGAACACTGAAGCTTTCTTT.

This clonotype was counted only a few times. This sequence joins TRBV12-5 and TRBJ1-1, with D perhaps matching TRBD1 (6 bases). V lost 6 bases and J lost 4, with 21 bases in between. This CDR3 has 16 amino acids. Germline V gene sequence: CDR1 LGHNT, CDR2 FRNRAP. CDR3 loop: CASGLRDTSSGTEAFF. The CDR3 nucleotides are TGTGCTAGTGGACTGAGGGACACGTCTTCGGGCACTGAAGCTTTCTTT. Full variable domain (rest looked up from reference TRBV12-5 and TRBJ1-1): DARVTQTPRHKVTEMGQEVTMRCQPILGHNTVFWYRQTMMQGLELLAYFRNRAPLDDSGMPKDRFSAEMPDATLATLKIQPSEPRDSAVYFCASGLRDTSSGTEAFFGQGTRLTVV.

Points on this clonotype: Sequence at one end of the junction differs from germline and may be a read error. The rearrangement uses TRBV19 and TRBJ1-5; weak D call: TRBD1 (5 bases). The CDR3 covers 12 residues. Germline values: CDR1 LNHDA, CDR2 SQIVND (reference sequence). The CDR3 DNA reads TGTGCCAGCACCCCAGGGAGGCAGCCCCGGCATTTT. Protein product: CASTPGRQPRHF.

This clonotype has a count of ten or more. The DNA for the CDR3 is TGTGCCAGCACGGGGGCGGTAGAGACCCAGTACTTC. Amino acids: CASTGAVETQYF. V and J are TRBV7-8 and TRBJ2-5; D possibly uses TRBD1 or TRBD2 (6 bases each). CDR1 and CDR2 (germline): SGHVS, FQNEAQ. The CDR3 is 12 residues long. Between the trimmed V and J ends, which lost 7 bases and 4 bases, there was a span of 10 bases.

The rearrangement joins TRBV7-9 to TRBJ2-7; 7 nucleotides match TRBD1. The CDR3 is 15 residues long. The ends lost 5 bases at V and 3 bases at J; junction bases unmatched: 10. In germline, CDR1 is SEHNR, CDR2 FQNEAQ (reference sequence). The CDR3 loop is CASSPIRQGIYEQYF. The CDR3 nucleotides are TGTGCCAGCAGCCCGATTCGACAGGGTATCTACGAGCAGTACTTC.

V usage is TRBV7-9 and J usage is TRBJ2-3; 10 bases line up with TRBD2. The CDR3 is 20 residues long. Trimming took 6 bases from V and 4 from J; bases not matched to a gene: 22. Per germline, CDR1 SEHNR and CDR2 FQNEAQ (reference sequence). The CDR3 DNA reads as TGTGCCAGCAGGTTACCCTACAGGGGGGCTAGCGGGAGATCGGCAGATACGCAGTATTTT. It specifies CASRLPYRGASGRSADTQYF.

The chain joins TRBV29-1 to TRBJ1-2, with TRBD1 matching 7 bases. There are 12 residues in the CDR3. CDR1 is SQVTM, CDR2 ANQGSEA, per germline. The J segment lost 4 bases and the V segment lost 6 bases, leaving 5 bases of the junction unmatched. CDR3: CSVGDRVYGYTF. The CDR3 bases are TGCAGCGTCGGAGACAGGGTCTATGGCTACACCTTC.

The CDR3 DNA reads TGCAGCTTTGCCGGTAGAGAGACCCAGTACTTC. This gives the protein CSFAGRETQYF. J is TRBJ2-5 and V is TRBV29-1; D not certain. Trimming cost V 8 bases and J 4 bases, with 11 bases left between them. The CDR3 runs 11 residues. CDR1 and CDR2 from the germline V gene are SQVTM and ANQGSEA.

This clonotype was observed at least ten times. The chain uses TRBV7-8 and TRBJ1-5, with no clear D. The CDR3 spans 16 residues. V was cut by 5 bases and J by 2 bases, with 16 bases left in between. The germline V gene has CDR1 SGHVS and CDR2 FQNEAQ. The DNA for the CDR3 is TGTGCCAGCAGCGCGTCGAGACTCCCTGGCAATCAGCCCCAGCATTTT. Encoded protein: CASSASRLPGNQPQHF.

This clonotype was observed many times. The chain couples TRBV29-1 to TRBJ1-4, with unresolved D. Germline V gene lookup returns CDR1 SQVTM and CDR2 ANQGSEA. V shed 6 bases and J shed 5 bases, with 7 bases lying between them. The CDR3 runs to 11 residues. CDR3 coding DNA: TGCAGCGTACGAAGCAATGAAAAACTGTTTTTT. Protein: CSVRSNEKLFF.

In the case of this clonotype: One junction end disagrees with the germline gene, perhaps due to a read error. The V call is TRBV10-3, the J call TRBJ2-5; a weak D match, TRBD1 (6 bases). The CDR3 sequence is 15 residues long. Germline lookup yields CDR1 ENHRY and CDR2 SYGVKD. CDR3 in amino acids: CASSVSGVEHQPQYF. The CDR3 DNA reads TGTGCCAGCAGTGTATCAGGGGTGGAACATCAGCCCCAGTACTTC.

The genes are TRBV5-1 and TRBJ2-2; 10 bases line up with TRBD1. The germline V gene has CDR1 SGHRS and CDR2 YFSETQ. V was pared by 2 bases and J by 6 bases, with 7 bases of the junction left unmatched. The CDR3 has 16 residues. The DNA for the CDR3 is TGCGCCAGCAGCTTCTACGCCGGGACAGGGGCCGGGGAGCTGTTTTTT. This gives the protein CASSFYAGTGAGELFF.

This clonotype appeared many times. The CDR3 here is CAISESVFTYEQYF. The CDR3 DNA is TGTGCCATCAGTGAGTCGGTATTCACCTACGAGCAGTACTTC. The gene calls are TRBV10-3 and TRBJ2-7; unclear D gene. V gave up 0 bases and J gave up 2 bases, with 8 bases separating them. Germline loops: CDR1 ENHRY, CDR2 SYGVKD. The length of the CDR3 is 14 residues.

This chain links TRBV20-1 with TRBJ1-5; perhaps TRBD2 as D (7 bases). The DNA end favors TRBJ2-3, so the J call may be wrong. The CDR3 is 13 amino acids. Germline assignment: CDR1 DFQATT and CDR2 SNEGSKA (reference sequence). CDR3 bases: TGCAGTGCTAGGAGGGGGGGGAATCAGCCCCAGTATTTT. Encoded protein: CSARRGGNQPQYF.

This chain uses TRBV4-1 with TRBJ2-5; D is undetermined. The length of the CDR3 is 15 residues. Germline V gene sequence: CDR1 MGHRA, CDR2 YSYEKL. V lost 0 bases to trimming and J lost 5 bases, with 13 bases between them. This chain's CDR3 is CASSQDRSSWETQYF. DNA for the CDR3: TGCGCCAGCAGCCAAGATCGGTCTAGTTGGGAGACCCAGTACTTC.

About this clonotype itself: Since a much larger clone is just one base distant, this may be a read error. The chain is built from TRBV5-4 and TRBJ1-6; 7 nucleotides align to TRBD1. V shed 4 bases, J shed 9 bases, and the junction held 10 bases outside the gene matches. The CDR3 sequence is 15 residues long. Germline values: CDR1 SGHNT, CDR2 YYREEE (reference sequence). CDR3 bases: TGTGCCAGCAGCCTCTCCGGGACAGCGATTTCACCCCTCCACTTT. Amino acids: CASSLSGTAISPLHF. Combining the CDR3 with reference TRBV5-4 and TRBJ1-6 gives the whole variable domain ETGVTQSPTHLIKTRGQQVTLRCSSQSGHNTVSWYQQALGQGPQFIFQYYREEENGRGNFPPRFSGLQFPNYSSELNVNALELDDSALYLCASSLSGTAISPLHFGNGTRLTVT.